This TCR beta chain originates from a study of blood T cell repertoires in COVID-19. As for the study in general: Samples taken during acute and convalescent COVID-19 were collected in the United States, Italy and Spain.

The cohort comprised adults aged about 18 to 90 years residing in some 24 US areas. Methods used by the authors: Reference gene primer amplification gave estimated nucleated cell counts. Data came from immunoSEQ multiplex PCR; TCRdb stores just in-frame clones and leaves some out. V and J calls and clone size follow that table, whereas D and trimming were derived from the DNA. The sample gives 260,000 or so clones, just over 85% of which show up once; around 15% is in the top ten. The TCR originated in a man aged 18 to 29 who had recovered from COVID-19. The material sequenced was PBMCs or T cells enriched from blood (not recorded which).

The CDR3 DNA reads TGTGCCATCGGGCAGGGGGCGCGTCTTGGAGCCGGGGAGCTGTTTTTT. Translation: CAIGQGARLGAGELFF. V gene TRBV10-3 combines with J gene TRBJ2-2; 8 bases line up with TRBD1. The length of the CDR3 is 16 residues. Trimming at V came to 8 bases and at J to 6 bases, leaving 14 bases not matched to a gene. Germline loops: CDR1 ENHRY, CDR2 SYGVKD.